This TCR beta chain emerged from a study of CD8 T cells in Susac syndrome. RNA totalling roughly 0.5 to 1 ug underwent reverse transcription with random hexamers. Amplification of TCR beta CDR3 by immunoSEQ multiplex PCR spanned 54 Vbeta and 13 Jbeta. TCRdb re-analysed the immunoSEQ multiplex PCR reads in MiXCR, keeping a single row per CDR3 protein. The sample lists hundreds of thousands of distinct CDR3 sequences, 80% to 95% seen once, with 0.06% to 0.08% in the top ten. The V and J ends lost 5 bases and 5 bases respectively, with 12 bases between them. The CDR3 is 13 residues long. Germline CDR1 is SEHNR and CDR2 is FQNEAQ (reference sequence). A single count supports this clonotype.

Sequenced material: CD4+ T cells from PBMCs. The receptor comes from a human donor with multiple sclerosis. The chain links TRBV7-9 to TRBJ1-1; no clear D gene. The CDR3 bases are TGTGCCAGCAGCCCCACACTGAGGACTGAAGCTTTCTTT. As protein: CASSPTLRTEAFF.